This TCR beta chain comes out of a study of blood T cell repertoires in COVID-19. Germline loops: CDR1 MNHEY, CDR2 SVGAGI. The CDR3 runs 14 residues. The V gene end was trimmed by 5 bases and the J gene end by 5 bases; junction bases not matched to a gene: 6. Method: immunoSEQ multiplex PCR; TCRdb's copy keeps in-frame clones and lacks some. This sample has approximately 460,000 clones, with nearly 90% found just once. The chain links TRBV6-5 to TRBJ2-7; 10 nucleotides line up with TRBD2. This clonotype was sampled from a man aged 18 to 29 with COVID-19, enrolled during active disease. Sequenced: peripheral blood. The CDR3 loop is CASSKSGRAHEQYF. The DNA of the CDR3 is TGTGCCAGCAGTAAGAGCGGGAGGGCCCACGAGCAGTACTTC.